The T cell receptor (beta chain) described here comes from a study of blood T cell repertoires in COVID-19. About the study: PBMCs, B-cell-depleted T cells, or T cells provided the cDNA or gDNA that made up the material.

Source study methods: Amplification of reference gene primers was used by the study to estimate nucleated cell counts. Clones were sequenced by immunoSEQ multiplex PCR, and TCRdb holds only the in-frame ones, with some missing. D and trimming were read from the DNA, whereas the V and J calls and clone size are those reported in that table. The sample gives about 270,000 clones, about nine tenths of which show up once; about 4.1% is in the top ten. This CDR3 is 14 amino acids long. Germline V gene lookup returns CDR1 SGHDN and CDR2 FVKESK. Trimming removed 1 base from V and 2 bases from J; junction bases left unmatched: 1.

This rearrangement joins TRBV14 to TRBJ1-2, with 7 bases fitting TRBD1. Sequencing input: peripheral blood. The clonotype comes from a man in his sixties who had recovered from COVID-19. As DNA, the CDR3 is TGTGCCAGCAGCCAAGCAGGGGGAAACTATGGCTACACCTTC. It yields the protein CASSQAGGNYGYTF.